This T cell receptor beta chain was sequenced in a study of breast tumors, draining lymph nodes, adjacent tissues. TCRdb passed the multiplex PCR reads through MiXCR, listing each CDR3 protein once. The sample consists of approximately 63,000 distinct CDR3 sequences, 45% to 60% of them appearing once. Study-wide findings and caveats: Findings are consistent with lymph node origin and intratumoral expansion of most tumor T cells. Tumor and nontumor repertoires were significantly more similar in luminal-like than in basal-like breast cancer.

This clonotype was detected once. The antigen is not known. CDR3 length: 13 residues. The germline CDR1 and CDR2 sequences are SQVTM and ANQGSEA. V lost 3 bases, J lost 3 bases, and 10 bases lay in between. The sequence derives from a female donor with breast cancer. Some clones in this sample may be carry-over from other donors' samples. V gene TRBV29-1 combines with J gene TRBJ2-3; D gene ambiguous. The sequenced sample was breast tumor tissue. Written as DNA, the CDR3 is TGCAGCGTTGAGATATGGGATACAGATACGCAGTATTTT. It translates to CSVEIWDTDTQYF.